Below, 16 T cell receptor beta chains from the same sample are listed, as sequenced in a study of shared T cell receptors in the human thymus. The protocol was immunoSEQ multiplex PCR, while the TCRdb copy is restricted to in-frame clones and leaves out a portion. The data show hundreds of thousands of clones, approximately 87% seen once. The data also belong to a second study, concerning human thymus T cells.

Input material: thymocytes. Every receptor here comes from a boy under three years old with a congenital heart defect.

The rearrangement links TRBV6-5 to TRBJ2-1; TRBD2 matches 9 bases. The CDR3 is made up of 15 amino acids. The ends lost 4 bases at V and 2 bases at J; junction bases unmatched: 3. Germline V CDR1 and CDR2: MNHEY, SVGAGI. The CDR3 is CASSSSSGAYNEQFF. The CDR3 DNA reads as TGTGCCAGCAGTTCTTCTAGCGGGGCCTACAATGAGCAGTTCTTC.

The chain uses TRBV20-1 and TRBJ2-3; D is undetermined. CDR1 is DFQATT, CDR2 SNEGSKA, per germline (reference sequence). There are 11 residues in the CDR3. Deletions cut 4 bases from V and 6 bases from J, with 8 bases between. DNA of the CDR3: TGCAGTGCTATCCCCGGGGATACGCAGTATTTT. Translating it yields CSAIPGDTQYF.

The sample holds a few counts of this clone. The chain joins TRBV19 to TRBJ1-4; D ambiguous. With 3 bases removed from V and 8 bases from J, the gap between germline ends came to 10 bases. The germline CDR1 and CDR2 sequences are LNHDA and SQIVND (reference sequence). The CDR3 spans 13 residues. The CDR3 spells CASSIGFGEKLFF. CDR3 nucleotides: TGTGCCAGTAGTATTGGGTTCGGGGAAAAACTGTTTTTT.

The chain joins TRBV6-5 to TRBJ1-5; 7 bases are a match to TRBD1. The CDR3 is 11 amino acids. Germline lookup yields CDR1 MNHEY and CDR2 SVGAGI. V dropped 5 bases and J dropped 10; count of bases not matched to a gene: 2. CDR3 in DNA: TGTGCCAGCAGTAGACAGGGCCCCCAGCATTTT. Its protein product is CASSRQGPQHF.

The chain joins TRBV27 to TRBJ1-5, with 8 bases aligning to TRBD1. CDR3 size: 14 residues. Germline CDR1 MNHEY, CDR2 SMNVEV (reference sequence). Trimming removed 4 bases from V and 7 bases from J; junction bases left unmatched: 6. CDR3 DNA: TGTGCCAGCAGTTCAACAGGGGGGTGGCAGCCCCAGCATTTT. Its protein product is CASSSTGGWQPQHF.

This clone appeared once. The chain links TRBV7-9 to TRBJ1-1; the D gene is possibly TRBD1 (6 bases). The CDR3 totals 15 residues. V lost 10 bases, J lost 4 bases, and 22 bases lay in between. Germline CDR1 is SEHNR and CDR2 is FQNEAQ (reference sequence). The DNA for the CDR3 is TGTGCCATCCCCCTAGAGAGGGGGAGGGGCACTGAAGCTTTCTTT. This gives the protein CAIPLERGRGTEAFF. Full variable domain (remainder filled in from reference TRBV7-9 and TRBJ1-1): DTGVSQNPRHKITKRGQNVTFRCDPISEHNRLYWYRQTLGQGPEFLTYFQNEAQLEKSRLLSDRFSAERPKGSFSTLEIQRTEQGDSAMYLCAIPLERGRGTEAFFGQGTRLTVV.

The chain recombines TRBV28 with TRBJ1-2, with D possibly matching TRBD1 (5 bases). V lost 1 base and J lost 3, with 18 bases in between. The CDR3 is 17 amino acids. Germline CDR1 and CDR2: MDHEN and SYDVKM. In nucleotides, the CDR3 is TGTGCCAGCAGTTTATCCGGGGGGACTACAATGGACTATGGCTACACCTTC. Translating gives CASSLSGGTTMDYGYTF.

This chain connects TRBV29-1 to TRBJ2-3; no clear D. CDR3 size: 13 residues. Germline values: CDR1 SQVTM, CDR2 ANQGSEA. Trimming stripped 4 bases from V and 2 bases from J, with 10 bases between. The CDR3 bases are TGCAGCGTTGTAAGCCTGTACACAGATACGCAGTATTTT. Protein: CSVVSLYTDTQYF.

V and J are TRBV14 and TRBJ2-5; 8 bases match TRBD2. The germline CDR1 and CDR2 sequences are SGHDN and FVKESK. CDR3 length: 14 amino acids. The trim removed 3 bases at V and 5 bases at J, leaving 5 bases unmatched. The CDR3 region is CASSHSGSWETQYF. DNA of the CDR3: TGTGCCAGCAGCCACAGCGGGAGTTGGGAGACCCAGTACTTC.

The rearrangement uses TRBV6-5 and TRBJ1-1; a possible D gene is TRBD1 (6 bases). Trimming cost V 2 bases and J 0 bases, with 13 bases left between them. CDR3 size: 16 residues. The germline V gene has CDR1 MNHEY and CDR2 SVGAGI. As DNA, the CDR3 is TGTGCCAGCAGTTACGCACAACAGGGCCTGAACACTGAAGCTTTCTTT. Protein sequence: CASSYAQQGLNTEAFF.

The rearrangement joins TRBV6-1 to TRBJ2-7, with 9 bases aligning to TRBD2. Germline V CDR1 and CDR2: MNHNS, SASEGT. There are 15 residues in the CDR3. J lost 5 bases, V lost 7 bases, and 12 bases had no gene match. CDR3: CASTTTSGECHEQYF. CDR3 bases: TGTGCCAGCACCACGACTAGCGGAGAATGCCACGAGCAGTACTTC.

The rearrangement links TRBV30 to TRBJ2-7, with TRBD1 matching over 8 bases. The CDR3 sequence is 15 residues long. The germline V gene has CDR1 GTSNPN and CDR2 SVGIG (reference sequence). The V segment lost 0 bases and the J segment 5 bases; nucleotides outside the gene matches: 9. In nucleotides, the CDR3 is TGTGCCTGGAGTGTAACCCTCGGGACAGGTAACGAGCAGTACTTC. Its protein is CAWSVTLGTGNEQYF. Based on the CDR3 plus reference TRBV30 and TRBJ2-7, the full variable domain is SQTIHQWPATLVQPVGSPLSLECTVEGTSNPNLYWYRQAAGRGLQLLFYSVGIGQISSEVPQNLSASRPQDRQFILSSKKLLLSDSGFYLCAWSVTLGTGNEQYFGPGTRLTVT.

This clone was picked up one time. This rearrangement joins TRBV6-1 to TRBJ2-7; no definite D call. Per germline, CDR1 MNHNS and CDR2 SASEGT. This CDR3 contains 16 residues. The germline V and J ends were trimmed by 0 bases and 2 bases, with 14 bases remaining between them. This chain's CDR3 is CASSEAPRPRTYEQYF. In DNA, the CDR3 is TGTGCCAGCAGTGAAGCTCCCCGTCCCAGGACCTACGAGCAGTACTTC.

This chain connects TRBV7-2 to TRBJ2-1; 15 bases map to TRBD2. Germline V lookup: CDR1 SGHTA, CDR2 FQGNSA. The CDR3 totals 16 residues. V trimming: 3 bases; J trimming: 8 bases; junction bases outside the gene matches: 5. CDR3 in amino acids: CASSFRTSGRADEQFF. DNA of the CDR3: TGTGCCAGCAGCTTCCGGACTAGCGGGAGGGCGGATGAGCAGTTCTTC.

The gene calls are TRBV19 and TRBJ2-7, with D possibly matching TRBD1 (6 bases). V was pared by 5 bases and J by 0 bases, with 23 bases between. CDR1 and CDR2 from the germline V gene are LNHDA and SQIVND (reference sequence). The CDR3 loop spans 18 amino acids. The CDR3 reads CASSLNRDNQPSSYEQYF. The CDR3 DNA is TGTGCCAGTAGTCTCAACCGGGACAATCAACCCTCCTCCTACGAGCAGTACTTC. Filled out from reference TRBV19 and TRBJ2-7, the complete variable domain reads DGGITQSPKYLFRKEGQNVTLSCEQNLNHDAMYWYRQDPGQGLRLIYYSQIVNDFQKGDIAEGYSVSREKKESFPLTVTSAQKNPTAFYLCASSLNRDNQPSSYEQYFGPGTRLTVT.

This chain's CDR3 is CASSPPPLSGLNTGELFF. The CDR3 DNA sequence: TGTGCCAGCAGTCCGCCCCCTCTTAGCGGCTTGAACACCGGGGAGCTGTTTTTT. The chain employs TRBV27 and TRBJ2-2; perhaps TRBD2 as D (6 bases). The CDR3 has 18 amino acids. The germline gives CDR1 MNHEY, CDR2 SMNVEV (reference sequence). V was trimmed by 5 bases and J by 1 base, leaving 20 bases between them.